This T cell receptor beta chain was captured in a study of cytomegalovirus exposure and HLA in healthy donors. Trimming shortened V by 3 bases and J by 5 bases, and 13 bases separated the two germline ends. The CDR3 contains 14 residues. The germline V gene has CDR1 SNHLY and CDR2 FYNNEI. This clone was found a few times. Researchers ran the PCR with 60 Vbeta and 13 Jbeta primers. Clones were read by immunoSEQ multiplex PCR, and TCRdb kept only the in-frame ones, dropping some. The sample includes under 200,000 clones, over 70% seen only once; the top ten take 1% to 1.5%. The V and J genes are TRBV2 and TRBJ2-5; tentative D call: TRBD2 (5 bases). The receptor was derived from a man between 45 and 60 years old in good health and CMV-seropositive. Sequencing was done on a sample of PBMCs. The CDR3 DNA reads TGTGCCAGCAGTGAGAGGGCGGTTAGGGAGACCCAGTACTTC. It translates to CASSERAVRETQYF.